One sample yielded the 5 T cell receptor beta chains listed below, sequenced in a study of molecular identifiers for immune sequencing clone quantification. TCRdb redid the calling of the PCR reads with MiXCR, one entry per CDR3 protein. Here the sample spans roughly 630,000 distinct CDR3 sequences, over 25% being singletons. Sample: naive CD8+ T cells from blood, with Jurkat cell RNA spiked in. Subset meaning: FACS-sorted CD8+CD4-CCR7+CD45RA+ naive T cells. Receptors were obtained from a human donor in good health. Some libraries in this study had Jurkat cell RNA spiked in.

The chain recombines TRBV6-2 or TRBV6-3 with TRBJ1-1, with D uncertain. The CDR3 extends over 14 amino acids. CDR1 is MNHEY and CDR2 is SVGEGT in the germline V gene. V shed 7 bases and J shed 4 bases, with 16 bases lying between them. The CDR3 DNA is TGTGCCAGCAAATCCAGCCCCGTGCCCACTGAAGCTTTCTTT. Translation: CASKSSPVPTEAFF.

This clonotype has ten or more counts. In DNA form, the CDR3 reads TGTGCCAGCAGCCCTAAAGGGGGAGAAATCGCGAACACCGGGGAGCTGTTTTTT. It encodes CASSPKGGEIANTGELFF. This sequence joins TRBV9 and TRBJ2-2, with D perhaps TRBD1 (6 bases). The CDR3 runs to 18 residues. Germline-derived CDR1 and CDR2 are SGDLS and YYNGEE. V lost 4 bases, J lost 0 bases, and 19 bases lay in between. Full variable domain (rest looked up from reference TRBV9 and TRBJ2-2): DSGVTQTPKHLITATGQRVTLRCSPRSGDLSVYWYQQSLDQGLQFLIQYYNGEERAKGNILERFSAQQFPDLHSELNLSSLELGDSALYFCASSPKGGEIANTGELFFGEGSRLTVL.

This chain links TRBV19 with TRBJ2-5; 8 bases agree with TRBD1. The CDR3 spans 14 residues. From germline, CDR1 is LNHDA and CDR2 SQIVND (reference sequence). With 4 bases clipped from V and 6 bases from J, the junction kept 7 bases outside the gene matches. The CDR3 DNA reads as TGTGCCAGTAGTAGGACAGGGATGGACAAGACCCAGTACTTC. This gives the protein CASSRTGMDKTQYF.

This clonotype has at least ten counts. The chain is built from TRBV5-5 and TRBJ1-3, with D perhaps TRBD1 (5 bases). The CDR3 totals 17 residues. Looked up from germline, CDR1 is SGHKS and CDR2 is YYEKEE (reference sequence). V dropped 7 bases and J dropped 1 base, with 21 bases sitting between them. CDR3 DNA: TGTGCCAGCTCCGGGACCGAGATGTTGCGATCTGGAAACACCATATATTTT. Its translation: CASSGTEMLRSGNTIYF.

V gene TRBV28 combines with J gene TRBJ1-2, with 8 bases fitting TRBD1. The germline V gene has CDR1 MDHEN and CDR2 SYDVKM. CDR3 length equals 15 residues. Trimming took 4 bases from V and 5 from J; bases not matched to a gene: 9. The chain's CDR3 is CASSSADRDPYGYTF. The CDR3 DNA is TGTGCCAGCAGTTCCGCGGACAGGGACCCATATGGCTACACCTTC.